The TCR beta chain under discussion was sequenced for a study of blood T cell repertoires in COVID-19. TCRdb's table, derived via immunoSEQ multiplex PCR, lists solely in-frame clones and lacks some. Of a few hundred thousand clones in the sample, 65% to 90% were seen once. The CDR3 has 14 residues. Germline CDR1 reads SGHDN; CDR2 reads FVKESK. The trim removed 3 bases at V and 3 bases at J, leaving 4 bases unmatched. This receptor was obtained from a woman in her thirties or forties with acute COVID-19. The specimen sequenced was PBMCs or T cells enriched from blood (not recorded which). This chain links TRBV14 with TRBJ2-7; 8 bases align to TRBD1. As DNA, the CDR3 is TGTGCCAGCAGCCAGGGACAGGTGTTCTACGAGCAGTACTTC. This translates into CASSQGQVFYEQYF. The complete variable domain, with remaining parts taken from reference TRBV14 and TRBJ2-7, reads EAGVTQFPSHSVIEKGQTVTLRCDPISGHDNLYWYRRVMGKEIKFLLHFVKESKQDESGMPNNRFLAERTGGTYSTLKVQPAELEDSGVYFCASSQGQVFYEQYFGPGTRLTVT.